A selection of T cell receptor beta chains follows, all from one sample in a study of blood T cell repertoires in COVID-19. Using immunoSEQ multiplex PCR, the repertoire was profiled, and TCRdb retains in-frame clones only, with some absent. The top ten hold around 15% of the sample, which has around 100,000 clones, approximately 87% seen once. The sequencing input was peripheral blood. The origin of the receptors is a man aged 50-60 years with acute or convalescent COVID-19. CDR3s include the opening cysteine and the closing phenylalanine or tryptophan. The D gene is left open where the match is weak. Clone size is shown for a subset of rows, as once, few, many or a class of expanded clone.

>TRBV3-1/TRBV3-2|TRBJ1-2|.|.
TGTGCCAGCAGCCCAAGGGAGGAGGTTGGCTATGGCTACACCTTC
CASSPREEVGYGYTF
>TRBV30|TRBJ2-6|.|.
TGTGCCTGGACCAAACGGAGGGACTCTGGGGCCAACGTCCTGACTTTC
CAWTKRRDSGANVLTF
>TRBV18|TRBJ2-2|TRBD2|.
TGTGCCAGCTCACCAATCCGGACTAGCGGGTTTCCGAACACCGGGGAGCTGTTTTTT
CASSPIRTSGFPNTGELFF
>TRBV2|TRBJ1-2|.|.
TGTGCCAGCAGTGAACTTCGGGTCAACTATGGCTACACCTTC
CASSELRVNYGYTF
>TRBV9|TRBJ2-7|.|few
TGTGCCAGCAGCGCCACAGGGAACTCCTACGAGCAGTACTTC
CASSATGNSYEQYF
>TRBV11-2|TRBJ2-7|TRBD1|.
TGTGCCAGCAGAACCCTCCGGGACAGGGGACACGAGCAGTACTTC
CASRTLRDRGHEQYF
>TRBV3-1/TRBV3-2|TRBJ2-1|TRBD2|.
TGTGCCAGCAGCCAAGGCGGGAGATACAATGAGCAGTTCTTC
CASSQGGRYNEQFF
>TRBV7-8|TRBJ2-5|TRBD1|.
TGTGCCAGCAGCCCCCGGACAGGTAACCCACAAGAGACCCAGTACTTC
CASSPRTGNPQETQYF
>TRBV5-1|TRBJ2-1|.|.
TGCGCCAGCAGCCTATCCGGGACTGGATACAATGAGCAGTTCTTC
CASSLSGTGYNEQFF
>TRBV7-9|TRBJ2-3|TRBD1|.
TGTGCCAGCAGCCCTGGGACAGGGGGCACAGATACGCAGTATTTT
CASSPGTGGTDTQYF
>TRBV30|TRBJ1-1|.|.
TGTGCCTGGAGCGGGGTGCGCACTGAAGCTTTCTTT
CAWSGVRTEAFF
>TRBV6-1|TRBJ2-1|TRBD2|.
TGTGCCAGCAGTGAAAGGGGACTAGCGGGAGAAGCTGAGCAGTTCTTC
CASSERGLAGEAEQFF
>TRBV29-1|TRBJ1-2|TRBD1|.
TGCAGCGGCGGCGGACAGGGCAGCTACACCTTC
CSGGGQGSYTF